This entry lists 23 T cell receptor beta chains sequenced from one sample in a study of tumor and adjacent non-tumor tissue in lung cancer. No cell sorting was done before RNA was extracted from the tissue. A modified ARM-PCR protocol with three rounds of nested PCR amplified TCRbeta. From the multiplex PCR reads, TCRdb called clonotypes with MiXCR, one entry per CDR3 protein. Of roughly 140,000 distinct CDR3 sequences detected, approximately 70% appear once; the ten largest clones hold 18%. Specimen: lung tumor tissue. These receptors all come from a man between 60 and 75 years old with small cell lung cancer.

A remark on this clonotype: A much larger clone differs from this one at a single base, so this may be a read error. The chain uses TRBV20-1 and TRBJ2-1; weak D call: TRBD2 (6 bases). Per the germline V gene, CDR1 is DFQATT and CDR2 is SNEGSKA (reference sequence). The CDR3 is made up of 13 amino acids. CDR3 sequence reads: CSPRDTRAGEQFF. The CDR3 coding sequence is TGCAGTCCTAGAGACACCCGGGCGGGAGAGCAGTTCTTC.

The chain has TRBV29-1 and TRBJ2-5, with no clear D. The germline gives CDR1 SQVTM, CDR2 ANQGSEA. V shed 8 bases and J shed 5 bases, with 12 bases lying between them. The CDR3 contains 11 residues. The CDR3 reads CSLGEMETQYF. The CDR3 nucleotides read TGCAGCCTCGGAGAAATGGAGACCCAGTACTTC.

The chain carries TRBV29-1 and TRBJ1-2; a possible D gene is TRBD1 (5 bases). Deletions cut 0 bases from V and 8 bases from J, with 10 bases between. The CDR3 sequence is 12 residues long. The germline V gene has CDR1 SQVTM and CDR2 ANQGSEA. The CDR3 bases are TGCAGCGTTGAAGAAGGGACCGGAGGCTACACCTTC. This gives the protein CSVEEGTGGYTF.

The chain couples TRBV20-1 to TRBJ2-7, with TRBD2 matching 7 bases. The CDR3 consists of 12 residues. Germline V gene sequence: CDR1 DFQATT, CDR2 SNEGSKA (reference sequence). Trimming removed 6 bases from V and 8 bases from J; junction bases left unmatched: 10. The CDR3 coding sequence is TGCAGTGCCAGGGACTACAAGGACAAGCAGTACTTC. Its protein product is CSARDYKDKQYF.

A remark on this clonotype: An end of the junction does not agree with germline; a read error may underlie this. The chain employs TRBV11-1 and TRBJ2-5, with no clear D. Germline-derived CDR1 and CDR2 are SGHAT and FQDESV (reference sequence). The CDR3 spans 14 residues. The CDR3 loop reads CARSIRQTQETQYF. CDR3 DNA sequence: TGTGCCAGGAGCATACGGCAGACACAAGAGACCCAGTATTTC.

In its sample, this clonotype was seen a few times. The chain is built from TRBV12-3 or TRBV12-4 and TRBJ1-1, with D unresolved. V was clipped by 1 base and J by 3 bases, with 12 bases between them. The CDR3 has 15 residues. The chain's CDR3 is CASSLDGMSDTEAFF. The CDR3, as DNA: TGTGCCAGCAGTTTAGACGGCATGTCGGACACTGAAGCTTTCTTT.

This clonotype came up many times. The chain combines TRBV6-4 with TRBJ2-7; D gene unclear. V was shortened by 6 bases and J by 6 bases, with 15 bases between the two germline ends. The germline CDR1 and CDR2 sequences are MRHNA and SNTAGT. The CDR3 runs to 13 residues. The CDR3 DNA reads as TGTGCCAGCAGCCGACCAGTTCAAAGCGAGCAGTACGTC. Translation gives CASSRPVQSEQYV.

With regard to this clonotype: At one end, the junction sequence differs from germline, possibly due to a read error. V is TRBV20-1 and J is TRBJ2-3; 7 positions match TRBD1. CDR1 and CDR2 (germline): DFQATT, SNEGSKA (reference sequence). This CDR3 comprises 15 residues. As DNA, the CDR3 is TGCAGTGCCAGGGGGACCCTCACGAACACATATACGCAGTATTTT. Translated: CSARGTLTNTYTQYF.

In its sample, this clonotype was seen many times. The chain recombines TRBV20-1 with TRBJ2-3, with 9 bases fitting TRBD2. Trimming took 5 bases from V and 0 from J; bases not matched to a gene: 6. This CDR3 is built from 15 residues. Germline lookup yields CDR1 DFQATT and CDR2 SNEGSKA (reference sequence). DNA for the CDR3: TGCAGTGCTGGGCAGACTAGCGGAAGCACAGATACGCAGTATTTT. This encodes CSAGQTSGSTDTQYF.

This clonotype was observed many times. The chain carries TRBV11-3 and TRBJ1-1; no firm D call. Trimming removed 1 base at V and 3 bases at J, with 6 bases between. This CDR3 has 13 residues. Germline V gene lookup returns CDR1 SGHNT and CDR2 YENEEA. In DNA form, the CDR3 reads TGTGCCAGCAGCTTAGTACGAGACACTGAAGCTTTCTTT. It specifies CASSLVRDTEAFF.

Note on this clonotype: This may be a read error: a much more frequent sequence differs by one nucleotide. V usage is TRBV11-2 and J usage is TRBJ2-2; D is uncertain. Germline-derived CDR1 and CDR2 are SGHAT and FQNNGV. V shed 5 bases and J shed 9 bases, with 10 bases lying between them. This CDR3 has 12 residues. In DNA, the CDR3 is TGTGCCAGCAGCCGGAATTTATGGGAGCTGTTTTTT. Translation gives CASSRNLWELFF.

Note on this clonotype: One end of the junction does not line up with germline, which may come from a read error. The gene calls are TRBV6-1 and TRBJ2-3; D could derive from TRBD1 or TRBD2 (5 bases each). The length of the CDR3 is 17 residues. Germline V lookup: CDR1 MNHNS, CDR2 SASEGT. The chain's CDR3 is CASSESLAGVGTGTQYF. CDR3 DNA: TGTGCCAGCAGTGAAAGCCTAGCAGGAGTGGGCACAGGTACGCAGTATTTT.

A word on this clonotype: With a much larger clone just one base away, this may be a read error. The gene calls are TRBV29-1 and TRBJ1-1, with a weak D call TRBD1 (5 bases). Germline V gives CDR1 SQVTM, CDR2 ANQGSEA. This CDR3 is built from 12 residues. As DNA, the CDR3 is TGCGGCGCCTCTTGGGACCTCACTGAAGCTTTCTTT. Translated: CGASWDLTEAFF.

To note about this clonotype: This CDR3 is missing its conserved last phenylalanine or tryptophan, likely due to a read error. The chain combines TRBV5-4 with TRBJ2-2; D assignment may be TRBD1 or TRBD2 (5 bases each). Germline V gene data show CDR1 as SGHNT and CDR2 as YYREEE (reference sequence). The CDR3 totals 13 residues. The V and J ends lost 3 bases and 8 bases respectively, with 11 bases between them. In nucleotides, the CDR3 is TGTGCCAGCAGCTGGGACCGGCTTGGGGAGCTGTTTATT. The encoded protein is CASSWDRLGELFI.

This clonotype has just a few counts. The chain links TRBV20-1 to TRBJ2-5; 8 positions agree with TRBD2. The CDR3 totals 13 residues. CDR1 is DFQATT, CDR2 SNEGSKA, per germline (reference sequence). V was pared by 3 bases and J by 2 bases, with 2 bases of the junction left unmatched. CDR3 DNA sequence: TGCAGTGCTAGCCCGGGGGGGCAAGAGACCCAGTACTTC. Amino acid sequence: CSASPGGQETQYF.

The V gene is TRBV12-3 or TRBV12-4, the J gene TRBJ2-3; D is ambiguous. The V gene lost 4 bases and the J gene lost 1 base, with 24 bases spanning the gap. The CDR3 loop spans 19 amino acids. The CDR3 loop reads CASSYSRLGIVLGTDTQYF. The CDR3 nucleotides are TGTGCCAGCAGTTATTCCAGGCTGGGAATAGTCCTCGGCACAGATACGCAGTATTTT.

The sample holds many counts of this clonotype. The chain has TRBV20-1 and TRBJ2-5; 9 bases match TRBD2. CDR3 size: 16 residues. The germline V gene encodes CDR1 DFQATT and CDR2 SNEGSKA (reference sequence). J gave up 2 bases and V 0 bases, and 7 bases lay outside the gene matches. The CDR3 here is CSARDRREGLQETQYF. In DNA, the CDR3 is TGCAGTGCTAGAGATCGGCGGGAGGGCCTACAAGAGACCCAGTACTTC.

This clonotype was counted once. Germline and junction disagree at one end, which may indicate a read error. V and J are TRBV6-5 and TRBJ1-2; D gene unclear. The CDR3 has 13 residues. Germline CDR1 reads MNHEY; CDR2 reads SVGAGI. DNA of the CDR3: TGTGCCAGCAGTTACTTGGCAGGCTATGGCTACACATTC. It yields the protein CASSYLAGYGYTF.

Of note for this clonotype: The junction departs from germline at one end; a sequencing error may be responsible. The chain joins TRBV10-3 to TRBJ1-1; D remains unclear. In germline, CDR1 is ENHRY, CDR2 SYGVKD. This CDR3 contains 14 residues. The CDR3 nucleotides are TGTGCCATCAGTGAGTGGTCCGGCTGCACTGAACCTTTCTTT. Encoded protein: CAISEWSGCTEPFF.

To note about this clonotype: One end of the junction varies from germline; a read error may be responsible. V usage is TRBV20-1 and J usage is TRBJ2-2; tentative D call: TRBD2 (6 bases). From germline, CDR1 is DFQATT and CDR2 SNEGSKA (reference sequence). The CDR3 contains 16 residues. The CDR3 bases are TGCAGTGTTAGAGATAGGCGGGGCGCGAACACCGGGGAGCTGTTTTTT. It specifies CSVRDRRGANTGELFF.

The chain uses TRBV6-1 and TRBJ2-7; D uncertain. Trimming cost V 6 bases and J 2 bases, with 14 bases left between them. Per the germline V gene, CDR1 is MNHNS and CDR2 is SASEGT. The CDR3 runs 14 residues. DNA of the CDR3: TGTGCCAGCAGGGGGTATTCGGTCACCTACGAGCAGTACTTC. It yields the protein CASRGYSVTYEQYF.

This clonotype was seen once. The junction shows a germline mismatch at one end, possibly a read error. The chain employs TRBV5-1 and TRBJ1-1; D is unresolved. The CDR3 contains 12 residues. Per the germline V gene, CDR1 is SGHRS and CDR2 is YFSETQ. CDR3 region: CANSQVGTEAFF. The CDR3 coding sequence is TGCGCCAACAGCCAAGTAGGCACTGAGGCTTTCTTT.

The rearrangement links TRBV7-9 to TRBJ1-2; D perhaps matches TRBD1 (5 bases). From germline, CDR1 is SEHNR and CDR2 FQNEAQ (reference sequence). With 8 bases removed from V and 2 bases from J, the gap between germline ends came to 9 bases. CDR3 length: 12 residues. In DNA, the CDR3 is TGTGCCAGCGGCCGGGACAACTATGGCTACACCTTC. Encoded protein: CASGRDNYGYTF. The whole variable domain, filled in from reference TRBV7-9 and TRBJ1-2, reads DTGVSQNPRHKITKRGQNVTFRCDPISEHNRLYWYRQTLGQGPEFLTYFQNEAQLEKSRLLSDRFSAERPKGSFSTLEIQRTEQGDSAMYLCASGRDNYGYTFGSGTRLTVV.